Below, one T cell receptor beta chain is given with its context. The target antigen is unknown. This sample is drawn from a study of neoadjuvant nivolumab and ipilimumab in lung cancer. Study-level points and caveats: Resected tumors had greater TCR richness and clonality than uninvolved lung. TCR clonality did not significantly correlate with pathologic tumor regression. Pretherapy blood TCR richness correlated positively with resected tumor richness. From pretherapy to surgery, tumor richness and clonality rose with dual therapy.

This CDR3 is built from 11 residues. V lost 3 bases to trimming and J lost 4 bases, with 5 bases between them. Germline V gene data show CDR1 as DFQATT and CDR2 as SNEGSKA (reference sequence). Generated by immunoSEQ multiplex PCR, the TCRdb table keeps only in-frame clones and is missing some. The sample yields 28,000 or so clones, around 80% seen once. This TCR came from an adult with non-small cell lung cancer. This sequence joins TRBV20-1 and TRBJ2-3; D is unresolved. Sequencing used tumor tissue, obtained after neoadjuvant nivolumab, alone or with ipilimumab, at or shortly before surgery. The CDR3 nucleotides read TGCAGTGCTAGCTTGTCAGATACGCAGTATTTT. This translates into CSASLSDTQYF.